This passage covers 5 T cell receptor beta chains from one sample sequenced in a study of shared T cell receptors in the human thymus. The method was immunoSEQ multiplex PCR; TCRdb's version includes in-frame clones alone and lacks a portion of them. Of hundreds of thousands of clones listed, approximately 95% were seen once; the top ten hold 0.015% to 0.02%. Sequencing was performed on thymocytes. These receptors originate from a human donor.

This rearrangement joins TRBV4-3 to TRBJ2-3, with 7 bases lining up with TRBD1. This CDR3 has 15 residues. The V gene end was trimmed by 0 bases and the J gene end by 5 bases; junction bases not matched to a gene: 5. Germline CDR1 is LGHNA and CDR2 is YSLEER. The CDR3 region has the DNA TGCGCCAGCAGCCAAGACGGACAGGTCAGAGATACGCAGTATTTT. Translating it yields CASSQDGQVRDTQYF.

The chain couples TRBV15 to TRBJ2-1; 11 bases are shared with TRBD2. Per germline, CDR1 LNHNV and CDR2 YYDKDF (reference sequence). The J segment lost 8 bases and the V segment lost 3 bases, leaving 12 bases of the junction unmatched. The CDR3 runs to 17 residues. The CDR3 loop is CATSRIRLAGLEDEQFF. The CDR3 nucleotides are TGTGCCACCAGCAGGATTCGACTAGCGGGACTCGAAGATGAGCAGTTCTTC.

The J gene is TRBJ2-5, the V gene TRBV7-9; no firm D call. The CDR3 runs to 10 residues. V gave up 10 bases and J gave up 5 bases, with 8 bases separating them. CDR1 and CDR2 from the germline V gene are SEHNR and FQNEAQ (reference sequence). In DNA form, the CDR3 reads TGTGCCACTACCGGGGAGACCCAGTACTTC. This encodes CATTGETQYF. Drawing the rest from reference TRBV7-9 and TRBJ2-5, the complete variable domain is DTGVSQNPRHKITKRGQNVTFRCDPISEHNRLYWYRQTLGQGPEFLTYFQNEAQLEKSRLLSDRFSAERPKGSFSTLEIQRTEQGDSAMYLCATTGETQYFGPGTRLLVL.

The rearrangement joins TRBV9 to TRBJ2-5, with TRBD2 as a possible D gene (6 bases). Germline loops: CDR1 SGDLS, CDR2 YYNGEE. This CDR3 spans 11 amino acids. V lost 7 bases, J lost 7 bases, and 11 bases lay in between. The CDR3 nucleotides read TGTGCCAGCGGTGAGGGAGGGACCCAGTACTTC. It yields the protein CASGEGGTQYF.

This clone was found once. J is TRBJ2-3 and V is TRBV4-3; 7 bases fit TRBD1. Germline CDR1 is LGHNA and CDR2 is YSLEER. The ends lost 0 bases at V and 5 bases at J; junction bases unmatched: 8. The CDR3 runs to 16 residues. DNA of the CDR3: TGCGCCAGCAGCCAAGAACAGAACAGGGGAATAGATACGCAGTATTTT. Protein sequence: CASSQEQNRGIDTQYF.